A single sample is the source of the 13 T cell receptor beta chains below, sequenced in a study of shared clonotypes between healthy human individuals. The protocol was immunoSEQ multiplex PCR, while the TCRdb copy is restricted to in-frame clones and leaves out a portion. Of 500,000 to 550,000 clones listed, more than 95% are singletons. The sequenced material came from naive CD4+ T cells sorted from blood. Stated subset: CD45RA+ positively selected. Receptor source: a woman aged 25-40 years in good health.

The chain employs TRBV2 and TRBJ2-3, with a tentative D call TRBD2 (6 bases). Looked up from germline, CDR1 is SNHLY and CDR2 is FYNNEI. V lost 5 bases, J lost 5 bases, and 14 bases lay in between. The CDR3 is 14 amino acids. The CDR3 sequence: CASSFQGGVDTQYF. The DNA of the CDR3 is TGTGCCAGCAGTTTCCAGGGCGGGGTAGATACGCAGTATTTT.

The chain is built from TRBV18 and TRBJ1-2; TRBD1 matches at 8 bases. The CDR3 is 16 amino acids. Germline CDR1 KGHSH, CDR2 LQKENI. Trimming removed 5 bases from V and 8 bases from J; junction bases left unmatched: 16. The CDR3 is CASSGASNPTGDGYTF. CDR3 in DNA: TGTGCCAGCTCAGGGGCTTCGAATCCGACAGGGGACGGCTACACCTTC.

The chain couples TRBV10-3 to TRBJ1-6; D gene ambiguous. Germline loops: CDR1 ENHRY, CDR2 SYGVKD. The CDR3 is 17 amino acids. Trimming took 5 bases from V and 0 from J, leaving 14 bases between them. In DNA, the CDR3 is TGTGCCATCAGTCCCGCCCCCAGAAGCTCCTATAATTCACCCCTCCACTTT. Translating gives CAISPAPRSSYNSPLHF.

The chain joins TRBV11-2 to TRBJ2-4; D is ambiguous. CDR1 and CDR2 (germline): SGHAT, FQNNGV. The CDR3 is made up of 16 amino acids. Trimming left V 0 bases short and J 0 bases short, with 9 bases between. The CDR3 nucleotides read TGTGCCAGCAGCTTAGATTGGCAATTAGCCAAAAACATTCAGTACTTC. Translation: CASSLDWQLAKNIQYF. Full variable domain (outside the CDR3, taken from reference TRBV11-2 and TRBJ2-4): EAGVAQSPRYKIIEKRQSVAFWCNPISGHATLYWYQQILGQGPKLLIQFQNNGVVDDSQLPKDRFSAERLKGVDSTLKIQPAKLEDSAVYLCASSLDWQLAKNIQYFGAGTRLSVL.

The sample holds one count of this clone. V usage is TRBV7-9 and J usage is TRBJ1-6; D call uncertain. The CDR3 is 12 residues long. V gave up 5 bases and J gave up 5 bases, with 4 bases separating them. CDR1 and CDR2 from the germline V gene are SEHNR and FQNEAQ (reference sequence). The CDR3 DNA reads TGTGCCAGCAGCCTCAATAATTCACCCCTCCACTTT. Its translation is CASSLNNSPLHF.

The rearrangement links TRBV6-1 to TRBJ2-5; D perhaps matches TRBD1 (5 bases). Per the germline V gene, CDR1 is MNHNS and CDR2 is SASEGT. Trimming removed 8 bases at V and 5 bases at J, with 18 bases between. The CDR3 contains 14 residues. CDR3 sequence reads: CASCLTVLPETQYF. CDR3 sequence (DNA): TGTGCCAGCTGTTTGACAGTACTACCGGAGACCCAGTACTTC.

This rearrangement joins TRBV18 to TRBJ2-2; D gene uncertain. Trimming left V 0 bases short and J 6 bases short, with 8 bases between. Germline V gene sequence: CDR1 KGHSH, CDR2 LQKENI. The CDR3 has 14 amino acids. The CDR3 DNA sequence: TGTGCCAGCTCACCACCTCAGCAGGCCGGGGAGCTGTTTTTT. Translation: CASSPPQQAGELFF.

The CDR3 loop is CATSRDRGRETQYF. CDR3 in DNA: TGTGCCACCAGCAGAGACAGGGGGCGAGAGACCCAGTACTTC. This chain links TRBV15 with TRBJ2-5; 8 nucleotides match TRBD1. From germline, CDR1 is LNHNV and CDR2 YYDKDF (reference sequence). V lost 0 bases, J lost 4 bases, and 1 base stayed unmatched. This CDR3 region has 14 residues.

The CDR3, as DNA: TGTGCCAGCAGTGAACAGGGCTACAATGAGCAGTTCTTC. Amino acid sequence: CASSEQGYNEQFF. The chain couples TRBV2 to TRBJ2-1; the D gene is possibly TRBD1 (5 bases). From germline, CDR1 is SNHLY and CDR2 FYNNEI. CDR3 length: 13 amino acids. V lost 2 bases, J lost 3 bases, and 5 bases lay in between.

V usage is TRBV4-2 and J usage is TRBJ1-2; tentatively, D is TRBD1 (5 bases). There are 15 residues in the CDR3. V was cut by 1 base and J by 3 bases, with 12 bases left in between. CDR1 and CDR2 (germline): LGHNA, YNFKEQ. CDR3 DNA: TGTGCCAGCAGCCAAGCCAGGGAAGGTCACTATGGCTACACCTTC. It yields the protein CASSQAREGHYGYTF.

This chain uses TRBV2 with TRBJ1-5; D may be TRBD1 (5 bases). The germline CDR1 and CDR2 sequences are SNHLY and FYNNEI. The V and J ends lost 4 bases and 6 bases respectively, with 16 bases between them. The CDR3 is made up of 15 amino acids. The CDR3 sequence is CASSADELGGQPQHF. CDR3 in DNA: TGTGCCAGCAGTGCCGACGAACTGGGGGGTCAGCCCCAGCATTTT.

The chain has TRBV6-1 and TRBJ2-7; 9 nucleotides agree with TRBD1. After removal of 4 bases from V and 5 bases from J, the junction contained 6 bases not matched to a gene. Looked up from germline, CDR1 is MNHNS and CDR2 is SASEGT. The CDR3 is made up of 14 amino acids. The CDR3 nucleotides are TGTGCCAGCAGTGTCTACAGGGGGCGAGACGAGCAGTACTTC. Protein: CASSVYRGRDEQYF.

The chain has TRBV10-3 and TRBJ1-5; D possibly corresponds to TRBD1 (5 bases). Germline assignment: CDR1 ENHRY and CDR2 SYGVKD. V was clipped by 3 bases and J by 4 bases, with 10 bases between them. The CDR3 covers 14 residues. CDR3 DNA: TGTGCCATCAGTGATGACAGAGGGAATCAGCCCCAGCATTTT. Translation gives CAISDDRGNQPQHF.